This TCR beta chain was retrieved from a study of blood T cells in healthy people across ages (dated by TCRdb to between 2015 and 2017). The study in broad terms: Template switching captured roughly one uniquely barcoded TCR beta cDNA molecule per two T cells in model experiments. To track age-related changes in TCR beta repertoire diversity, the study relied on deep sequencing normalized with unique cDNA molecular identifiers. Donors were grouped into four age groups: young (average about 15 years), middle-aged (approximately 41), aged (62) and long-lived (about 90). To avoid experimental bias, donors of different ages were spread randomly across the sequencing lanes. Using the same blood draw, the study looked at two additional independent replicas of 1 million unique cDNA reads for two donors, one aged 18 to 29 and the other aged 80 or older.

Library prep was done by 5' RACE. TCRdb lists the instrument as Illumina HiSeq 2500. A second PCR of roughly 7 to 11 cycles was performed with a sample-barcoded 5' primer and a J-beta primer mix. A template-switch 5' adaptor carrying 12 random nucleotides introduced a unique molecular identifier onto each TCR beta cDNA molecule. Each sample yielded at least 2.5 million CDR3-containing paired-end reads. First-strand cDNA synthesis was performed from all RNA using the Mint cDNA synthesis kit, with priming by a TRBC-specific oligonucleotide. All cDNA was treated with uracil-DNA glycosylase and then went through a first 18-cycle PCR with the universal primers M1SS and BC2_uni_R. As for the original processing: For normalization, 1 million high-quality reads were randomly selected from each sample, with every read carrying a distinct molecular identifier. Reads sharing molecular identifiers were discarded rather than binned into consensus sequences. MiTCR, set to a Q25 quality threshold and the strictest error-elimination algorithm, was used for CDR3 identification, clonotype clustering and error correction. A nonparametric unseen species model with Euler transformation was used to estimate lower-bound total TCR beta diversity. TCRdb took the public reads, trimmed them with fastp at Q25, ran MiXCR for clone calling and kept in-frame beta chains. Records with the same CDR3 protein are collapsed into one entry carrying the most frequent genes and DNA. TCRdb, not the authors, supplied the V and J calls. This sample has about a million distinct CDR3 sequences in its table, and roughly 51% of those were observed once. Of the sample, about 22% falls within the top ten clones.

As to this clonotype: Its antigen remains undetermined. Nothing much larger sits one base from this clone, and base qualities are not available.

Broad study findings and their caveats: The CMV infection status of donors was not known, potentially confounding age-related changes in expanded clonotypes. Because profiling used bulk unsorted PBMCs, naive and antigen-experienced compartments could not be compared conclusively. Estimates of total diversity based on one million sequenced T cells were regarded as lower bounds and as underestimates. The percentage of naive T cells measured by flow cytometry correlated strongly with observed TCR beta diversity. Compared with the aged group, the long-lived group had more naive CD4+ T cells, fewer expanded clones and increased TCR diversity, a pattern suggesting age selection. Observed TCR beta diversity per million T cells fell roughly linearly with age, and a significant reduction was already apparent by age around 44.

The approximately 39 donors, aged 6 to 90 years, were systemically healthy Caucasian individuals from Russia. Each donor gave roughly 9 milliliters of peripheral blood, drawn into EDTA-treated Vacutainer tubes. Ficoll-Paque density-gradient centrifugation was used to isolate PBMCs, with at least 6.5 million per sample. Total RNA was extracted from PBMCs with Trizol reagent, with at least 6 micrograms obtained per sample. For every donor, an aliquot of PBMCs went through flow cytometry to measure the percentages of naive CD45RAhigh/CD27high T cells. Spanning cysteine to phenylalanine, the CDR3 consists of 11 amino acids. Here the CDR3 DNA is all that survives: 33 bases in frame from base 1. Trimming costs V 2 bases and J 4 bases, and their ends lie 5 bases apart. Sequences GTSNPN (CDR1) and SVGIG (CDR2) are obtained from the germline V gene (reference sequence).

Sequencing input: blood. This clonotype was obtained from a woman aged 60-75 years in good health. The rearranged chain carries TRBV30 and TRBJ1-1; no confident D gene assignment can be made. The nucleotide sequence reads TGTGCCTGGAGTTTATTCACTGAAGCTTTCTTT. This is translated as CAWSLFTEAFF.